These 19 T cell receptor beta chains originate from one sample sequenced in a study of blood T cell repertoires in COVID-19. Generated by immunoSEQ multiplex PCR, the TCRdb table keeps only in-frame clones and is missing some. This sample has over 250,000 clones; roughly 86% occur once, and the top ten carry 1.9%. The material sequenced was PBMCs or T cells enriched from blood (not recorded which). The receptors here all came from a woman in her fifties or sixties who had recovered from COVID-19.

This clone was recorded only once. The chain employs TRBV7-2 and TRBJ2-1; D possibly corresponds to TRBD1 (6 bases). The CDR3 contains 16 residues. Germline CDR1 is SGHTA and CDR2 is FQGNSA. The V gene lost 6 bases and the J gene lost 0 bases, with 15 bases spanning the gap. DNA for the CDR3: TGTGCCAGCAGAGAGACCGGGACACACTCCTACAATGAGCAGTTCTTC. It translates to CASRETGTHSYNEQFF.

In DNA form, the CDR3 reads TGTGCCAGCAGCACAACAGGGAGTGTTAATGAAAAACTGTTTTTT. Translating it yields CASSTTGSVNEKLFF. This rearrangement joins TRBV21-1 to TRBJ1-4; the listed D gene, TRBD1, was not tested against the DNA. TRBV21-1 represents a pseudogene. The CDR3 consists of 15 residues.

In this sample, this clone turned up once. This sequence joins TRBV18 and TRBJ1-2; the match to TRBD1 covers 8 bases. CDR1 and CDR2 (germline): KGHSH, LQKENI. The J segment lost 3 bases and the V segment lost 5 bases, leaving 5 bases of the junction unmatched. This CDR3 is 14 amino acids long. The CDR3 protein is CASSTTGEYYGYTF. The CDR3 DNA sequence: TGTGCCAGCTCAACGACAGGGGAATACTATGGCTACACCTTC.

V gene TRBV9 combines with J gene TRBJ2-1, with 9 bases fitting TRBD1. This CDR3 contains 15 residues. Germline trimming cut 4 bases from V and 8 bases from J; bases unmatched to any gene: 10. Germline-derived CDR1 and CDR2 are SGDLS and YYNGEE. CDR3 sequence (DNA): TGTGCCAGCAGCCCGGGGACAGGGAGGATGGATGAGCAGTTCTTC. The encoded protein is CASSPGTGRMDEQFF.

V gene TRBV24-1 combines with J gene TRBJ1-4; 7 nucleotides agree with TRBD1. V dropped 4 bases and J dropped 4; count of bases not matched to a gene: 11. This CDR3 is built from 17 residues. Germline-derived CDR1 and CDR2 are KGHDR and SFDVKD. The CDR3 spells CATSEGSAGQINEKLFF. The DNA of the CDR3 is TGTGCCACCAGTGAGGGGAGTGCGGGACAGATTAATGAAAAACTGTTTTTT.

The gene calls are TRBV5-5 and TRBJ1-1; tentative D call: TRBD1 (5 bases). Germline loops: CDR1 SGHKS, CDR2 YYEKEE (reference sequence). Trimming shortened V by 1 base and J by 7 bases, and 14 bases separated the two germline ends. The CDR3 runs 14 residues. The CDR3 DNA reads as TGTGCCAGCAGCTTGATTGATAGGGGCAGTGAAGCTTTCTTT. Translation: CASSLIDRGSEAFF.

The chain is built from TRBV28 and TRBJ2-3; D is unclear. V lost 2 bases, J lost 6 bases, and 12 bases lay in between. Germline lookup yields CDR1 MDHEN and CDR2 SYDVKM. This CDR3 has 14 amino acids. The CDR3 DNA reads TGTGCCAGCAGTTTAGGTCAGCTAGGCGATACGCAGTATTTT. It codes for CASSLGQLGDTQYF.

This sequence joins TRBV27 and TRBJ1-1; D call uncertain. In germline, CDR1 is MNHEY, CDR2 SMNVEV (reference sequence). The CDR3 has 14 amino acids. Trimming pared 5 bases from V and 5 bases from J, leaving 15 bases between. For the CDR3, the DNA is TGTGCCAGCAGTCTATGGAGTGTAGCAACTGAAGCTTTCTTT. Translation gives CASSLWSVATEAFF.

The V and J genes are TRBV29-1 and TRBJ1-2, with D possibly being TRBD1 (5 bases). The V end was cut by 7 bases, the J end by 5 bases, with 11 bases between. The germline CDR1 and CDR2 sequences are SQVTM and ANQGSEA. The CDR3 is 11 amino acids. This chain's CDR3 is CSAGGDYGYTF. For the CDR3, the DNA is TGCAGCGCCGGAGGGGATTATGGCTACACCTTC. The variable domain in full, completed from reference TRBV29-1 and TRBJ1-2, reads SAVISQKPSRDICQRGTSLTIQCQVDSQVTMMFWYRQQPGQSLTLIATANQGSEATYESGFVIDKFPISRPNLTFSTLTVSNMSPEDSSIYLCSAGGDYGYTFGSGTRLTVV.

The chain has TRBV28 and TRBJ1-4; a weak D match, TRBD1 (6 bases). The CDR3 length is 14 residues. V was trimmed by 6 bases and J by 7 bases, leaving 15 bases between them. In germline, CDR1 is MDHEN, CDR2 SYDVKM. CDR3 sequence reads: CASRTQGGIEKLFF. The CDR3 DNA reads TGTGCCAGCAGGACACAGGGAGGGATTGAAAAACTGTTTTTT.

The genes are TRBV3-1 (or the pseudogene TRBV3-2) and TRBJ1-4, with TRBD1 matching 7 bases. The V gene's germline CDR1 is LGHDT and CDR2 YNNKEL (reference sequence). Trimming at V came to 4 bases and at J to 6 bases, leaving 20 bases not matched to a gene. The CDR3 is 19 residues long. The CDR3 coding sequence is TGTGCCAGCAGCCCCCCCAGGACAGGTTTTTTTTCTCCGTATGAAAAACTGTTTTTT. Its protein product is CASSPPRTGFFSPYEKLFF.

The chain recombines TRBV11-2 with TRBJ2-5; D is ambiguous. V was cut by 1 base and J by 5 bases, with 11 bases left in between. Germline-derived CDR1 and CDR2 are SGHAT and FQNNGV. There are 14 residues in the CDR3. The CDR3 sequence is CASSLVVMRETQYF. The CDR3 DNA sequence: TGTGCCAGCAGCTTAGTGGTTATGAGGGAGACCCAGTACTTC.

V and J are TRBV5-8 and TRBJ1-2; 8 bases agree with TRBD1. V dropped 4 bases and J dropped 2; count of bases not matched to a gene: 7. This CDR3 comprises 15 residues. Germline V lookup: CDR1 SGHTS, CDR2 YDEGEE. The CDR3 is CASSVFRTGNYGYTF. CDR3 sequence (DNA): TGTGCCAGCAGCGTATTTAGGACAGGGAACTATGGCTACACCTTC.

This sequence joins TRBV14 and TRBJ2-1, with 8 bases identical to TRBD2. The CDR3 totals 16 residues. From germline, CDR1 is SGHDN and CDR2 FVKESK. The J segment lost 3 bases and the V segment lost 2 bases, leaving 6 bases of the junction unmatched. CDR3 sequence: CASSQHAGTSYNEQFF. CDR3 bases: TGTGCCAGCAGCCAACACGCCGGGACTAGCTACAATGAGCAGTTCTTC.

The DNA for the CDR3 is TGTGCCACCAGTGAATCAGCGGGGAATGAAAAACTGTTTTTT. Translating it yields CATSESAGNEKLFF. This sequence joins TRBV24-1 and TRBJ1-4; unclear D gene. CDR1 is KGHDR, CDR2 SFDVKD, per germline. This CDR3 comprises 14 residues. V lost 4 bases, J lost 5 bases, and 10 bases lay in between.

DNA for the CDR3: TGTGCCAGCTCACAACAGACAGGGTGGGATCAAGAGACCCAGTACTTC. The encoded protein is CASSQQTGWDQETQYF. V usage is TRBV18 and J usage is TRBJ2-5, with 7 bases identical to TRBD1. This CDR3 has 16 amino acids. J was trimmed by 2 bases and V by 4 bases; bases with no gene match: 10. Looked up from germline, CDR1 is KGHSH and CDR2 is LQKENI.

This clone appeared a single time. The J gene is TRBJ1-4, the V gene TRBV7-8; unclear D gene. CDR1 and CDR2 (germline): SGHVS, FQNEAQ. V lost 5 bases and J 7 bases, leaving 11 bases between the germline ends. The CDR3 length is 13 residues. This CDR3 is CASSPGRVEKLFF. CDR3 DNA: TGTGCCAGCAGCCCCGGGAGGGTTGAAAAACTGTTTTTT.

The J gene is TRBJ1-5, the V gene TRBV10-3; 8 bases are shared with TRBD1. CDR1 is ENHRY and CDR2 is SYGVKD in the germline V gene. This CDR3 is built from 15 residues. The trim removed 6 bases at V and 1 base at J, leaving 5 bases unmatched. CDR3 nucleotides: TGTGCCATCAGGATGGGACAGGAGAGCAATCAGCCCCAGCATTTT. It specifies CAIRMGQESNQPQHF.

The chain employs TRBV2 and TRBJ1-5, with D perhaps matching TRBD1 (5 bases). V was shortened by 5 bases and J by 2 bases, with 13 bases between the two germline ends. CDR3 size: 15 residues. Germline V gene data show CDR1 as SNHLY and CDR2 as FYNNEI. In DNA form, the CDR3 reads TGTGCCAGCAGTTTCGGGGGGTTGGGCAATCAGCCCCAGCATTTT. This codes for CASSFGGLGNQPQHF.